This TCR beta chain came from a study of blood T cells in healthy people across ages. Whole-study findings and limits: Age showed a roughly linear inverse relationship with TCR beta diversity per million T cells.

The CDR3 consists of 14 residues. Trimming removed 6 bases from V and 3 bases from J; junction bases left unmatched: 8. Per germline, CDR1 SEHNR and CDR2 FQNEAQ (reference sequence). PBMCs, at least 7 million per sample, were isolated. A second PCR, run for roughly 7 to 11 cycles, used a sample-barcoded 5' primer plus a J-beta primer mix. TCRdb re-analysed the 5' RACE reads in MiXCR, keeping a single row per CDR3 protein. The profile shows under 2 million distinct CDR3 sequences, around 36% of them singletons. With respect to this clonotype: What it binds is not known.

The chain couples TRBV7-9 to TRBJ2-7; 7 bases fit TRBD2. Sample: blood. The sequence was collected from a woman in her twenties or thirties in good health. The CDR3 DNA reads TGTGCCAGCAGAGAGGGCGGGAGTAGCTACGAGCAGTACTTC. This encodes CASREGGSSYEQYF.